This entry concerns a single T cell receptor (beta chain). Its antigen is unidentified. The data belong to a study of cytomegalovirus exposure and HLA in healthy donors. Study outcomes and limitations: Data from an earlier analysis indicated that most TCR beta V segments were productive either about 90% or about 30% of the time. TCR beta chains associated with HLA were, in a later analysis, more clonally expanded than equally common others. In a later analysis, donors in an Asian-associated ancestry cluster reportedly had fewer N-insertions in productive TCRs than the cohort mean.

The CDR3 spans 15 residues. This PCR relied on a set of 60 Vbeta primers and 13 Jbeta primers. The table came from immunoSEQ multiplex PCR; TCRdb's copy has only in-frame clones and leaves some out. This table has some 48,000 clones, around three quarters appearing once. The genes are TRBV21-1 and TRBJ2-7; TRBD1 was called by the table and not checked on the DNA. TRBV21-1 is an annotated pseudogene. The TCR was taken from a young man in good health and CMV-seropositive. Sequenced input: PBMCs. The CDR3 sequence is CASSPQGQGGYEQYF. CDR3 in DNA: TGTGCCAGCAGCCCCCAAGGACAGGGGGGGTACGAGCAGTACTTC.